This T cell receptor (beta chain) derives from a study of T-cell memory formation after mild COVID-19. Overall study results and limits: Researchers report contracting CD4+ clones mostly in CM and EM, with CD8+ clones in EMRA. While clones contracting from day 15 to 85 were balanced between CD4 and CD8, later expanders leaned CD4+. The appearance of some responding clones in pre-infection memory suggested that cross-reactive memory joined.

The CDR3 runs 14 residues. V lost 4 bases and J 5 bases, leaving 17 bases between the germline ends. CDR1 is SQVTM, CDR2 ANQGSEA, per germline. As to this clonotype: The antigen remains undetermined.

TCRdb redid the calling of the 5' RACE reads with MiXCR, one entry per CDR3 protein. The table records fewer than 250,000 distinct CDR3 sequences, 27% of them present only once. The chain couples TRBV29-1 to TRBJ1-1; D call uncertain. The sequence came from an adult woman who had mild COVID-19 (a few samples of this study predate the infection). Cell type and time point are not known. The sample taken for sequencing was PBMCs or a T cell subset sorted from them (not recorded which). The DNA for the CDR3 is TGCAGCGTTGTGGTTACAGCCGGGCTGACTGAAGCTTTCTTT. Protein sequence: CSVVVTAGLTEAFF.